The TCR beta chain under discussion was sequenced for a study of cytomegalovirus exposure and HLA in healthy donors. Study-level information: Unique TCRs from HLA-typed donors, about 85 million of them, were held in an early data release. The study, taken as a whole, reports: In an earlier analysis, most TCR beta V segments were productive about 87% or about 30% of the time. As was reported, the classifier diagnosed cytomegalovirus status with high specificity and sensitivity.

There are 16 residues in the CDR3. V was shortened by 1 base and J by 1 base, with 12 bases between the two germline ends. Germline-derived CDR1 and CDR2 are SGDLS and YYNGEE. This clone has only a few counts. Its target is not known. Use of 60 Vbeta and 13 Jbeta primers characterized the PCR. Here immunoSEQ multiplex PCR was the method, and the copy in TCRdb shows in-frame clones only, minus some. This table has roughly 180,000 clones, under 9.5% appearing once. The gene calls are TRBV9 and TRBJ1-3, with D maybe TRBD1 (5 bases). This receptor was taken from a woman in her twenties or thirties in good health and CMV-seropositive. Sequencing input: PBMCs. The CDR3 DNA follows: TGTGCCAGCAGCGTAACCCCACAGGAATCTGGAAACACCATATATTTT. This sequence encodes CASSVTPQESGNTIYF.